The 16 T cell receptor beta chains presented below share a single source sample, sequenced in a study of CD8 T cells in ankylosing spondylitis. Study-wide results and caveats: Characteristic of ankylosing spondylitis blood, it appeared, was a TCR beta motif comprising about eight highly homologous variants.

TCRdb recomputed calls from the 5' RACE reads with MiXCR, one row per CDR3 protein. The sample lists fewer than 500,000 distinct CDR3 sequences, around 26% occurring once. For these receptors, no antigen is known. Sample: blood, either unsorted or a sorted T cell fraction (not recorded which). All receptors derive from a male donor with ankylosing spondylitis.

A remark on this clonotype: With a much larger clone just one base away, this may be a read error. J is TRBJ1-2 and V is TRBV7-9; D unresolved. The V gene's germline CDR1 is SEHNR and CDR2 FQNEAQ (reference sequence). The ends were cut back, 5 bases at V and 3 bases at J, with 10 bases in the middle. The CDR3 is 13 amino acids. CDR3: CASSPQWDYGYTF. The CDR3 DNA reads TGTGCCAGCAGCCCTCAGTGGGACTATGGCTACACCTTC.

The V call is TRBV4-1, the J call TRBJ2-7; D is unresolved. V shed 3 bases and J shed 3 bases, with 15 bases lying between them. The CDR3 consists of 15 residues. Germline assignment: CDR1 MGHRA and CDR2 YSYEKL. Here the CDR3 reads CASSQGYGGIYEQYV. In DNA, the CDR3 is TGCGCCAGCAGCCAGGGGTACGGTGGGATCTACGAGCAGTACGTC.

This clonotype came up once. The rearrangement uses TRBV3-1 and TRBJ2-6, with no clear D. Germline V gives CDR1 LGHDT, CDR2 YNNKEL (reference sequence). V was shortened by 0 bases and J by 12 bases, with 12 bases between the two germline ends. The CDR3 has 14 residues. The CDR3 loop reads CASSQDAVGGVLTF. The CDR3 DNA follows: TGTGCCAGCAGCCAAGATGCGGTAGGCGGCGTCCTGACTTTC.

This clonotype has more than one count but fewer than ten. CDR3 nucleotides: TGTGCCAGCAGTTTTGGGTCAGGGTCTAGCAATCAGCCCCAGCATTTT. It translates to CASSFGSGSSNQPQHF. V usage is TRBV12-3 or TRBV12-4 and J usage is TRBJ1-5; D might be TRBD1 (5 bases). This CDR3 spans 16 amino acids. V was cut by 3 bases and J by 0 bases, with 12 bases left in between.

CDR3: CASSELKTYEQYF. The CDR3 coding sequence is TGTGCCAGCAGTGAATTAAAGACCTACGAGCAGTACTTC. The chain is built from TRBV25-1 and TRBJ2-7; D gene ambiguous. The CDR3 length is 13 residues. The germline V and J ends were trimmed by 1 base and 2 bases, with 6 bases remaining between them. CDR1 MGHDK and CDR2 SYGVNS come from the germline V gene.

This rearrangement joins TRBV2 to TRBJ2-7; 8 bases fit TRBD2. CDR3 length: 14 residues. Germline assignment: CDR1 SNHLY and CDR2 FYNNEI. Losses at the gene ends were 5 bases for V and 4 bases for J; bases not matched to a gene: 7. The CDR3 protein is CASSYKREWYEQYF. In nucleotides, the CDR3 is TGTGCCAGCAGTTATAAGCGGGAGTGGTACGAGCAGTACTTC.

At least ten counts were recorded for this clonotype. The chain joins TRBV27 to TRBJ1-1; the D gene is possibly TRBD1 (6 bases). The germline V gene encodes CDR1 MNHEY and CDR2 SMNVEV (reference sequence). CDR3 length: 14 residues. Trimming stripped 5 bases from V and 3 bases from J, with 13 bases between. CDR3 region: CASSLRGRDTEAFF. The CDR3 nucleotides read TGTGCCAGCAGTCTCAGGGGTCGGGACACTGAAGCTTTCTTT.

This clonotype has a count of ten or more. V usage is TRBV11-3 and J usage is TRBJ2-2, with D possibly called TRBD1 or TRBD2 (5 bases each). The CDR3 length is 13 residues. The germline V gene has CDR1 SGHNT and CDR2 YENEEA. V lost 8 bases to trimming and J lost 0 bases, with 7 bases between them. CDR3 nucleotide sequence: TGTGCCAGCGGGACCTCGAACACCGGGGAGCTGTTTTTT. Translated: CASGTSNTGELFF.

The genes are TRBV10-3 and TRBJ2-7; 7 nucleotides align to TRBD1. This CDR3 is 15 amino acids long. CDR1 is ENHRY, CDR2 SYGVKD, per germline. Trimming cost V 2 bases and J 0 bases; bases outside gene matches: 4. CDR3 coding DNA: TGTGCCATCAGTGAGAAGGGGGCTGACTCCTACGAGCAGTACTTC. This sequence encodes CAISEKGADSYEQYF.

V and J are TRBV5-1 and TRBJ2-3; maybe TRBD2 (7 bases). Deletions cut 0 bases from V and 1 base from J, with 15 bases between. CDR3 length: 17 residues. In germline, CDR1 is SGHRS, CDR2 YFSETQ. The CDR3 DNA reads TGCGCCAGCAGCTTGGCGGGGGGACATCCCCGCACAGATACGCAGTATTTT. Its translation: CASSLAGGHPRTDTQYF.

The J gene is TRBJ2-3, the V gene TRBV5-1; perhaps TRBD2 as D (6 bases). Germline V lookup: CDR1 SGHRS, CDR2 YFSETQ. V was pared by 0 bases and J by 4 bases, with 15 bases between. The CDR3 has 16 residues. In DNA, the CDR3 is TGCGCCAGCAGCTTGGTCGGGGGTGCCCCCGCAGATACGCAGTATTTT. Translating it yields CASSLVGGAPADTQYF.

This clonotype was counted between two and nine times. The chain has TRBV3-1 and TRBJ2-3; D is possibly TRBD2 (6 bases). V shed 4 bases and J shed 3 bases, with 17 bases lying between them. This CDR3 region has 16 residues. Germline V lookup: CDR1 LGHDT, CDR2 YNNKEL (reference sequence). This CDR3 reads CASSPPGPGGTDTQYF. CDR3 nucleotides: TGTGCCAGCAGCCCCCCTGGCCCTGGAGGGACAGATACGCAGTATTTT.

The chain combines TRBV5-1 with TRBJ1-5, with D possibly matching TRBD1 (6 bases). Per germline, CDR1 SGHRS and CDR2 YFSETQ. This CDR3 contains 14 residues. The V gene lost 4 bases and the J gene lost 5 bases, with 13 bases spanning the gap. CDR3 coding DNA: TGCGCCAGCAGCGCCTCAGGGGTGGATCAGCCCCAGCATTTT. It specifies CASSASGVDQPQHF.

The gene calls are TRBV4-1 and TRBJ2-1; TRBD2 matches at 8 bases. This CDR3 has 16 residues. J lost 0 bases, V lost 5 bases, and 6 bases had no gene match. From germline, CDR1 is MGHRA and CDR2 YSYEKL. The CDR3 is CASSGRLAGSYNEQFF. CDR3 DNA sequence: TGCGCCAGCAGCGGACGTCTAGCGGGCTCCTACAATGAGCAGTTCTTC.

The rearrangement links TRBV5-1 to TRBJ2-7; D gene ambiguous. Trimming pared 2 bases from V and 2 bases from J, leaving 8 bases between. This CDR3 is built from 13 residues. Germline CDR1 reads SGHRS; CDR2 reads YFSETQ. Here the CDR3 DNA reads TGCGCCAGCAGCTTACAGTCAGCCTACGAGCAGTACGTC. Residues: CASSLQSAYEQYV.

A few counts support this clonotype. Here the CDR3 reads CASSLKVPGWVLQPQHF. The CDR3 DNA sequence: TGTGCCAGCAGTTTAAAGGTACCAGGGTGGGTGCTCCAGCCCCAGCATTTT. The rearrangement uses TRBV12-3 or TRBV12-4 and TRBJ1-5, with a possible D match to TRBD1 (5 bases). V lost 2 bases and J lost 7, with 21 bases in between. The CDR3 runs to 17 residues.